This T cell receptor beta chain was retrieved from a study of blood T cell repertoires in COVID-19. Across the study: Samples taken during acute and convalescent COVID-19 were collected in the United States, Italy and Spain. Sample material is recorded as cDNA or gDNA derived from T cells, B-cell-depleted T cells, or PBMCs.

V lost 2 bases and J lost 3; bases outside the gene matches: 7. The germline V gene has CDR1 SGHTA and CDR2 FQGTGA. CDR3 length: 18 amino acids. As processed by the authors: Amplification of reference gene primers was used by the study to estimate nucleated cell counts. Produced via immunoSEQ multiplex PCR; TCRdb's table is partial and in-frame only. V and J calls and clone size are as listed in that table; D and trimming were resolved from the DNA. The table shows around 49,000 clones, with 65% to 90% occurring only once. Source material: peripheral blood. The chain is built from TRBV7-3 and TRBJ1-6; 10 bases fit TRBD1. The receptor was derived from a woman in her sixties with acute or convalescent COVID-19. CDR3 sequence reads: CASSLGGTGVGYNSPLHF. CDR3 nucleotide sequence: TGTGCCAGCAGCTTAGGTGGGACAGGGGTGGGCTATAATTCACCCCTCCACTTT.